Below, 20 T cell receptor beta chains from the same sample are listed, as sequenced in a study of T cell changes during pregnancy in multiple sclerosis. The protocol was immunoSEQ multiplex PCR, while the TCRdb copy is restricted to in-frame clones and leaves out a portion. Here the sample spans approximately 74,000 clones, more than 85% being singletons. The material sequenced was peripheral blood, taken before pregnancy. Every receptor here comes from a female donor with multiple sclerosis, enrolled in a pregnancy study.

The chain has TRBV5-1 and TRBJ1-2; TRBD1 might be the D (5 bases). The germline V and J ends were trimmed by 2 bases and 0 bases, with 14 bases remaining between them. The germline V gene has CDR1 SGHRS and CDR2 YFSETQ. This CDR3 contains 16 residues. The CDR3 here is CASSFSGDRANYGYTF. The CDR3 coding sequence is TGCGCCAGCAGCTTTTCTGGCGACAGAGCTAACTATGGCTACACCTTC.

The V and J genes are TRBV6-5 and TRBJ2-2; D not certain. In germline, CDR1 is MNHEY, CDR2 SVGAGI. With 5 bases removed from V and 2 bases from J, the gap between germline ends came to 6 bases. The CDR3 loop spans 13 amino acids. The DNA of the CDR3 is TGTGCCAGCAGTAGGAGTAACACCGGGGAGCTGTTTTTT. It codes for CASSRSNTGELFF.

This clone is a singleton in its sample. CDR3: CASRSGATDTQYF. The CDR3 bases are TGTGCCAGCCGGAGCGGGGCCACAGATACGCAGTATTTT. The rearrangement joins TRBV25-1 to TRBJ2-3, with 7 bases fitting TRBD2. This CDR3 region has 13 residues. Germline-derived CDR1 and CDR2 are MGHDK and SYGVNS. V dropped 8 bases and J dropped 2; count of bases not matched to a gene: 4.

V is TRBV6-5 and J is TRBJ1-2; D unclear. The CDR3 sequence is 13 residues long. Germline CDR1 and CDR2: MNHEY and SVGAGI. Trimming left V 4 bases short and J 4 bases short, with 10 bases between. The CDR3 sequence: CASSSPGTYGYTF. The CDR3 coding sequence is TGTGCCAGCAGTTCGCCGGGAACCTATGGCTACACCTTC.

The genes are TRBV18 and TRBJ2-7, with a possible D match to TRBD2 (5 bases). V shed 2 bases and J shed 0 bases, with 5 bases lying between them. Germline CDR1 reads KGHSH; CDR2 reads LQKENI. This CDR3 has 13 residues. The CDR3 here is CASSPTSSYEQYF. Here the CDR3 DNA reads TGTGCCAGCTCACCAACTAGCTCCTACGAGCAGTACTTC. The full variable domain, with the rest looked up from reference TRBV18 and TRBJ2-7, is NAGVMQNPRHLVRRRGQEARLRCSPMKGHSHVYWYRQLPEEGLKFMVYLQKENIIDESGMPKERFSAEFPKEGPSILRIQQVVRGDSAAYFCASSPTSSYEQYFGPGTRLTVT.

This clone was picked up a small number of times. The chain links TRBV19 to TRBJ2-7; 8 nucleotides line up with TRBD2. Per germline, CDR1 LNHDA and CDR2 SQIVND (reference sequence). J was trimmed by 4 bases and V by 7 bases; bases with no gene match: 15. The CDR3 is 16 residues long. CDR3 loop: CASTTSRLAGLYEQYF. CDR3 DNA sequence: TGTGCCAGTACCACCTCCCGGCTAGCGGGCCTATACGAGCAGTACTTC. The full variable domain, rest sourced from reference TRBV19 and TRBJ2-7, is DGGITQSPKYLFRKEGQNVTLSCEQNLNHDAMYWYRQDPGQGLRLIYYSQIVNDFQKGDIAEGYSVSREKKESFPLTVTSAQKNPTAFYLCASTTSRLAGLYEQYFGPGTRLTVT.

The CDR3 DNA is TGTGCCAGCAGCGTAGGATTAACGTGGCAGACCCAGTACTTC. As protein: CASSVGLTWQTQYF. This sequence joins TRBV9 and TRBJ2-5; D ambiguous. From germline, CDR1 is SGDLS and CDR2 YYNGEE. The ends were cut back, 0 bases at V and 6 bases at J, with 12 bases in the middle. There are 14 residues in the CDR3.

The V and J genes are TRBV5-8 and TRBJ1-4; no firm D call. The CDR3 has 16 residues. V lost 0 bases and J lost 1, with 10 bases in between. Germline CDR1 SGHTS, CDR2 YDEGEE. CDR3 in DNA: TGTGCCAGCAGCTTGGGGGTCACAGTAACTAATGAAAAACTGTTTTTT. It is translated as CASSLGVTVTNEKLFF.

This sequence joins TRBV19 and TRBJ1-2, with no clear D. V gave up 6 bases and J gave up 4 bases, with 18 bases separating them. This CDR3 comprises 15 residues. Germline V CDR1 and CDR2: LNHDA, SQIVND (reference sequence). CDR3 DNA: TGTGCCAGTAGCCATGGGTCAGCCGAGGGCTATGGCTACACCTTC. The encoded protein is CASSHGSAEGYGYTF.

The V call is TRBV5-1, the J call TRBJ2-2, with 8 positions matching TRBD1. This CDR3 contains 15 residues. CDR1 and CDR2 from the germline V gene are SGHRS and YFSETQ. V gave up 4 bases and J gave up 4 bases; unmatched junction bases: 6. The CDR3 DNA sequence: TGCGCCAGCAGCAAGACAGGGGCGGGCACCGGGGAGCTGTTTTTT. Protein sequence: CASSKTGAGTGELFF. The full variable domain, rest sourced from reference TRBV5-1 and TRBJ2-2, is KAGVTQTPRYLIKTRGQQVTLSCSPISGHRSVSWYQQTPGQGLQFLFEYFSETQRNKGNFPGRFSGRQFSNSRSEMNVSTLELGDSALYLCASSKTGAGTGELFFGEGSRLTVL.

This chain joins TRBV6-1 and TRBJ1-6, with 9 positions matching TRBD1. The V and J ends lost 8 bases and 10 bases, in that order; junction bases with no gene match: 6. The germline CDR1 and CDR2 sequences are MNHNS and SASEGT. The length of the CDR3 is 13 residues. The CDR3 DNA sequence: TGTGCCAGCGGGGGACAGGGTTACTCACCCCTCCACTTT. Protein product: CASGGQGYSPLHF.

The CDR3 nucleotides are TGTGCCAGCAGCCCGGAGGGGACCCCTAACTATGGCTACACCTTC. It is translated as CASSPEGTPNYGYTF. V is TRBV9 and J is TRBJ1-2, with D maybe TRBD1 (5 bases). Deletions cut 4 bases from V and 0 bases from J, with 13 bases between. This CDR3 comprises 15 residues. The germline gives CDR1 SGDLS, CDR2 YYNGEE.

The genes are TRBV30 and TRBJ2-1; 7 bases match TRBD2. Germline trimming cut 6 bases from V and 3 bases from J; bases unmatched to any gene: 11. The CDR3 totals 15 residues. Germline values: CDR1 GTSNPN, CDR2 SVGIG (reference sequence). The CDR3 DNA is TGTGCCTGCCAAACCGGGACTATGAACTACAATGAGCAGTTCTTC. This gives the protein CACQTGTMNYNEQFF.

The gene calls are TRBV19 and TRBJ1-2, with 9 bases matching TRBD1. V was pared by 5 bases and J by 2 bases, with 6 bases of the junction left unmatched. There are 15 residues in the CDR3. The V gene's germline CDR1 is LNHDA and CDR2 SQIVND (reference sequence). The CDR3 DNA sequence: TGTGCCAGTAGTGACCCGACAGGGGGGAACTATGGCTACACCTTC. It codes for CASSDPTGGNYGYTF.

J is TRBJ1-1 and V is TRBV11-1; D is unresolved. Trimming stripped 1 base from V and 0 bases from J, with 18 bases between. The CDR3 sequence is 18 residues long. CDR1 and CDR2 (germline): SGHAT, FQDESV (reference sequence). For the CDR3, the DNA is TGTGCCAGCAGCTTAGTGGCGGGTCACTACCTGGTGAACACTGAAGCTTTCTTT. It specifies CASSLVAGHYLVNTEAFF.

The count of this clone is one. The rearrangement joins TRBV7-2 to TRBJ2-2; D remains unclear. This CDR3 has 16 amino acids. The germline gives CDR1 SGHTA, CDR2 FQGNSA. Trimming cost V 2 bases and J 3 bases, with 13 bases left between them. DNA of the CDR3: TGTGCCAGCAGCTTAATGGTAGCCTCAGACACCGGGGAGCTGTTTTTT. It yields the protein CASSLMVASDTGELFF.

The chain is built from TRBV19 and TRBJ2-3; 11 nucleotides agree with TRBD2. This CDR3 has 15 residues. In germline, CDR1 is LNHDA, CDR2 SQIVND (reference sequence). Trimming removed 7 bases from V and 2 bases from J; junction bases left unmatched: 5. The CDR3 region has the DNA TGTGCCAGTACCGCGACTAGCGGGGACACAGATACGCAGTATTTT. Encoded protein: CASTATSGDTDTQYF.

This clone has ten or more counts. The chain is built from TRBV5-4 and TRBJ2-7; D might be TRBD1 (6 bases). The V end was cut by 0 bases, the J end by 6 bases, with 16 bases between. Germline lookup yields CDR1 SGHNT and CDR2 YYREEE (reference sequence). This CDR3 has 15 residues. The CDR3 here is CASSLASGQLGEQYF. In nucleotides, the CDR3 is TGTGCCAGCAGCTTGGCCAGTGGACAGTTGGGCGAGCAGTACTTC.

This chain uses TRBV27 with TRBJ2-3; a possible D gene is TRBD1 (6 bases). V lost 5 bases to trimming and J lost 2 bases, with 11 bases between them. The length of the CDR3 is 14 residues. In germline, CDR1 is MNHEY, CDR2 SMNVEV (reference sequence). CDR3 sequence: CASSPPGATDTQYF. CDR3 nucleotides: TGTGCCAGCAGTCCACCAGGGGCCACAGATACGCAGTATTTT.

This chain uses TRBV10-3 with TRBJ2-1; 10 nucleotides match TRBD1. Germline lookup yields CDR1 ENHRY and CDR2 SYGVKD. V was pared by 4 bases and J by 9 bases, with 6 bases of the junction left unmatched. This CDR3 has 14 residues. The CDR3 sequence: CAISGPGQGSEQFF. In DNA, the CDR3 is TGTGCCATCAGTGGTCCGGGACAGGGGAGTGAGCAGTTCTTC.